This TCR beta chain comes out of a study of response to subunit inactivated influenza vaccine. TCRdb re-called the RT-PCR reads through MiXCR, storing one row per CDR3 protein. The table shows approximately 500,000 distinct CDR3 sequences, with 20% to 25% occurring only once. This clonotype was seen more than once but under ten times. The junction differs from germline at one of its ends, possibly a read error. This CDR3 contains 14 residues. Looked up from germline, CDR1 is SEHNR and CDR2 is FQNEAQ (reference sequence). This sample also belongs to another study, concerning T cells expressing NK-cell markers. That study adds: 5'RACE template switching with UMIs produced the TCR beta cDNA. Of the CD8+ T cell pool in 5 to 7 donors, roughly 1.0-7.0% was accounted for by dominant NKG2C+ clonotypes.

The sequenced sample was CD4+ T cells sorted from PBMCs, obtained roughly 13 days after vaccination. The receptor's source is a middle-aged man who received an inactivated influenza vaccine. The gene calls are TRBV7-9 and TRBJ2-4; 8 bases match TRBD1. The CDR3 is CASSLQGATNIQYF. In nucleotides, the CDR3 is TGTGCCAGCAGCTTACAGGGGGCCACAAACATTCAGTACTTC.